This T cell receptor (beta chain) was recorded in a study of blood T cell repertoires in COVID-19 (dated by TCRdb to 2018 to 2020). With regard to the full study: Samples covering the acute and convalescent phases of COVID-19 were provided by collaborators in the United States, Italy and Spain. Subjects who had been exposed to COVID-19, were actively infected with it, or had recovered from it provided the deeply sampled blood TCRbeta repertoires that made up the dataset. Where HLA class I and class II types were available, the types were taken from metadata supplied by the sample provider, not from assay-based typing. The repertoires were released in a freely available public database intended as a resource for research on the immune response to SARS-CoV-2. The samples were drawn from the first 160 participants of the ongoing ImmuneRACE study and from 950 to 1,500 subjects provided by 6 global collaborators. The sample metadata nearly always contained a de-identified subject ID, COVID-19 status, age in years and sex. The material from the prospective study consisted of cDNA or gDNA derived from T cells, B-cell-depleted T cells, or PBMCs. Results the study describes overall, beyond this receptor: How much clinical and demographic metadata was included differed by source and by participant, and the metadata was provided uncurated.

Deletion took 0 bases off V and 13 bases off J, with a span of 18 bases between the germline ends. The germline V gene encodes CDR1 LNHNV and CDR2 YYDKDF (reference sequence). The CDR3, from cysteine to phenylalanine, totals 14 residues. Only the CDR3 portion is preserved as DNA: 42 bases, with reading frame beginning at the first base. With regard to this clone: This receptor's antigen is unknown. Per-base qualities were not stored, and no clone one base away is much larger.

TCRbeta CDR3 regions were amplified from genomic DNA by means of the immunoSEQ Assay, a bias-controlled multiplex PCR. Under the source paper's analysis protocol: The number of nucleated cells in each sample was estimated from the amplification of reference gene primers within the assay. To quantify the absolute abundance of each unique TCRbeta CDR3 rearrangement, sequence reads were collapsed and filtered. Productive Simpson clonality was computed per sample as the square root of Simpson's diversity index over productive rearrangements. TCRdb carries this immuneACCESS record with in-frame sequences only. Its versions omit some clonotypes, under half of them owing to an unresolved V gene in the studies checked, with the rest unexplained. The DNA was the basis for D and trimming; V, J and clone size are from that table. The sample records 150,000 to 200,000 clones, 87% of which are singletons. Clones ranked in the top ten supply 5% of the sample.

The collaborating institutions used their own protocols to collect whole blood in K2EDTA tubes. For TCRbeta analysis, collaborator samples were shipped as frozen whole blood, as isolated PBMCs, or as DNA extracted from either sample type. The sample comprised peripheral blood. The chain is assembled from TRBV15 and TRBJ1-2; TRBD1 is possibly the D segment (5 matching bases). The receptor's source is a human donor in a cohort sampled during active COVID-19. The DNA reads TGTGCCACCAGCAGAGATCGGGCAATTGGGGCTGGCACCTTC. The resulting protein is CATSRDRAIGAGTF.